This paragraph reports one TCR beta chain. Its target is unknown. This specimen belongs to a study of yellow fever vaccine responses in identical twins. Study findings and constraints: Twins' vaccine T cell response reportedly gave the appearance of partial convergence and partial personalization.

TCRdb re-analysed the RT-PCR reads in MiXCR, keeping a single row per CDR3 protein. The top ten clones hold approximately 22% of a sample with 450 to 600 distinct CDR3 sequences, just under 75% of them seen once. The CDR3 is made up of 18 amino acids. The V and J ends lost 3 bases and 2 bases, in that order; junction bases with no gene match: 12. Germline V gives CDR1 LGHNT, CDR2 FRNRAP. This sequence joins TRBV12-5 and TRBJ1-5; 8 bases are shared with TRBD1. This clonotype originated in a female donor who received the yellow fever vaccine. The sample here was T cells from blood (PBMCs), unsorted or a sorted subset (not recorded which), taken before or after yellow fever vaccination (not recorded which). This chain's CDR3 is CASGFPPGGKMGNQPQHF. CDR3 sequence (DNA): TGTGCTAGTGGTTTCCCCCCAGGGGGCAAGATGGGCAATCAGCCCCAGCATTTT. Together with reference TRBV12-5 and TRBJ1-5, the CDR3 gives the full variable domain: DARVTQTPRHKVTEMGQEVTMRCQPILGHNTVFWYRQTMMQGLELLAYFRNRAPLDDSGMPKDRFSAEMPDATLATLKIQPSEPRDSAVYFCASGFPPGGKMGNQPQHFGDGTRLSIL.